This T cell receptor (beta chain) was sequenced in a study of T cell responses to AZD1222 COVID-19 vaccine. Broader study findings: White British people made up most donors, females outnumbered males, and clonal diversity was possibly underestimated. When two AZD1222 doses had been given, Spike-specific TCR breadth and depth rose. Close to half of spike-specific TCRs reportedly recognize unmutated variant regions. None of the repertoires were sampled until the peak T cell response had passed.

A note on this clone: Its antigen is undetermined.

The CDR3 runs to 17 residues. V lost 1 base to trimming and J lost 7 bases; unmatched junction nucleotides: 12. From germline, CDR1 is SGHTA and CDR2 FQGNSA. Assay: immunoSEQ multiplex PCR; the TCRdb copy retains only in-frame clones and omits some. In the table there are 150,000 to 200,000 clones, about 89% of which are singletons. The sample here was peripheral blood, taken on day 0 of MenACWY control vaccination. The receptor was isolated from an adult in good health. The chain carries TRBV7-2 and TRBJ2-1; 8 bases are shared with TRBD1. As DNA, the CDR3 is TGTGCCAGCAGCTTAGACCGCCGACAGGGGTCGTGGAATGAGCAGTTCTTC. As protein: CASSLDRRQGSWNEQFF.